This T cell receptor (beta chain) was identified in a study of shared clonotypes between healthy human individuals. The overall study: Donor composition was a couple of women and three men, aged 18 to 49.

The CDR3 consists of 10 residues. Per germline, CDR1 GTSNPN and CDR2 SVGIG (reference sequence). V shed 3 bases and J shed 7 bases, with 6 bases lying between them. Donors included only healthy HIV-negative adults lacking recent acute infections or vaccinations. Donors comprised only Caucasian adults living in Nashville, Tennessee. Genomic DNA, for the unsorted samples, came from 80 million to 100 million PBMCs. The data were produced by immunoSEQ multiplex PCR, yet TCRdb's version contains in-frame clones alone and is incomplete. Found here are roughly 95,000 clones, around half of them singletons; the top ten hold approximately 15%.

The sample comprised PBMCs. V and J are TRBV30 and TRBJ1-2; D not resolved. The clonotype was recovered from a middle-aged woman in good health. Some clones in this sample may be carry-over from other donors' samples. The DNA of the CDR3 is TGTGCCTGGAGGAGAGGTGGCTACACCTTC. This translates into CAWRRGGYTF.